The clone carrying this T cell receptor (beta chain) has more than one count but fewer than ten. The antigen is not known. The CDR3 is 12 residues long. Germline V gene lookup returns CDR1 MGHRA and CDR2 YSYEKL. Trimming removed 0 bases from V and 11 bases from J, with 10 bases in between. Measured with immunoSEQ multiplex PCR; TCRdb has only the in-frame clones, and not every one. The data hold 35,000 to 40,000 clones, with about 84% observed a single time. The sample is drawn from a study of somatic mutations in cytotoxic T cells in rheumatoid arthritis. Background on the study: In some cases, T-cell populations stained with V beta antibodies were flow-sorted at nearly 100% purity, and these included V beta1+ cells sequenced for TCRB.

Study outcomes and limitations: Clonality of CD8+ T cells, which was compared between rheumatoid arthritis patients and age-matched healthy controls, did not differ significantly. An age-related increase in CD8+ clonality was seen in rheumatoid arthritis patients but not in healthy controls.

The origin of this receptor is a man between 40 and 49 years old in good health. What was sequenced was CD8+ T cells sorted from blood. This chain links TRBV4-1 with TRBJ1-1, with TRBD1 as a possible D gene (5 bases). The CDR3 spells CASSQDPGNAFF. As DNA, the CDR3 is TGCGCCAGCAGCCAAGACCCAGGGAACGCTTTCTTT.